This T cell receptor (beta chain) was recorded in a study of OX40 agonist ivuxolimab in advanced cancers. Across the whole study: Ivuxolimab, an agonistic anti-OX40 (CD134) antibody, was given to patients.

TCRdb's table, derived via immunoSEQ multiplex PCR, lists solely in-frame clones and lacks some. The sample lists about 89,000 clones; about 88% were seen once. Trimming stripped 3 bases from V and 4 bases from J, with 15 bases between. Germline V CDR1 and CDR2: SGHRS, YFSETQ. This CDR3 region has 15 residues. V is TRBV5-1 and J is TRBJ2-3, with D possibly TRBD1 on 6 matching bases. The sample here was CD4+ or CD8+ T cells sorted from blood, taken in a trial of the OX40 agonist ivuxolimab. The source is an adult with an advanced solid tumor such as melanoma, head and neck, liver or kidney cancer. This CDR3 is CASSWQGLGADTQYF. The CDR3 coding sequence is TGCGCCAGCAGCTGGCAGGGGCTCGGGGCAGATACGCAGTATTTT.